Listed below are T cell receptor beta chains from one sample, sequenced in a study of intratumoral heterogeneity in liver cancer. Repertoires were generated with immunoSEQ multiplex PCR, while TCRdb's copy carries only in-frame clones and drops some. The sample lists 20,000 to 25,000 clones, 73% occurring once. The sample consisted of tumor-adjacent normal tissue, taken before any cancer treatment. These receptors all stem from a woman aged 70-85 years with hepatocellular carcinoma. The CDR3 runs from the conserved cysteine through the conserved F or W. D genes are given only for firm matches. The size of a clone is reported for some rows only, either as once, few or many, or as a class for expanded clones.

size: -
D: TRBD1
J: TRBJ1-1
V: TRBV5-6
CDR3: CASSSRQGAEAFF
DNA: TGTGCCAGCAGCTCCAGACAGGGTGCTGAAGCTTTCTTT

size: -
D: -
J: TRBJ2-1
V: TRBV6-5
CDR3: CASSWGASYNEQFF
DNA: TGTGCCAGCAGTTGGGGGGCCTCCTACAATGAGCAGTTCTTC

size: -
D: -
J: TRBJ1-1
V: TRBV15
CDR3: CATSRGDGSLEAFF
DNA: TGTGCCACCAGCAGAGGGGACGGTTCTTTAGAAGCTTTCTTT

size: -
D: -
J: TRBJ1-5
V: TRBV30
CDR3: CAWSRGADSNQPQHF
DNA: TGTGCCTGGAGTCGGGGAGCCGATAGCAATCAGCCCCAGCATTTT

size: -
D: -
J: TRBJ2-1
V: TRBV2
CDR3: CASSAPGLSSNEQFF
DNA: TGTGCCAGCAGTGCCCCGGGACTTTCCTCCAATGAGCAGTTCTTC

size: -
D: -
J: TRBJ2-1
V: TRBV27
CDR3: CASSSGTTYNEQFF
DNA: TGTGCCAGCAGTTCCGGGACAACCTACAATGAGCAGTTCTTC

size: few
D: -
J: TRBJ1-6
V: TRBV5-1
CDR3: CASSFKIGYSPLHF
DNA: TGCGCCAGCAGCTTTAAAATTGGGTATTCACCCCTCCACTTT

size: -
D: -
J: TRBJ1-5
V: TRBV19
CDR3: CASSRDNSFNQPQHF
DNA: TGTGCCAGTAGCCGGGACAACTCATTCAATCAGCCCCAGCATTTT

size: -
D: -
J: TRBJ1-1
V: TRBV6-5
CDR3: CAIRGGTEAFF
DNA: TGTGCCATTCGGGGGGGCACTGAAGCTTTCTTT

size: few
D: -
J: TRBJ1-1
V: TRBV4-1
CDR3: CASSQEGGNTEAFF
DNA: TGCGCCAGCAGCCAAGAAGGCGGAAACACTGAAGCTTTCTTT

size: -
D: -
J: TRBJ2-3
V: TRBV6-5
CDR3: CASSFGTSDTDTQYF
DNA: TGTGCCAGCAGTTTCGGGACGTCAGACACAGATACGCAGTATTTT

size: -
D: TRBD1
J: TRBJ2-7
V: TRBV28
CDR3: CASGDRGDDKQYF
DNA: TGTGCCAGCGGTGACAGGGGAGATGATAAGCAGTACTTC

size: -
D: TRBD2
J: TRBJ2-7
V: TRBV27
CDR3: CATTLRVAGERVEQYF
DNA: TGTGCCACCACCCTGAGGGTAGCGGGAGAGAGGGTAGAGCAGTACTTC

size: -
D: -
J: TRBJ2-1
V: TRBV5-1
CDR3: CASSESGTDEQFF
DNA: TGCGCCAGCAGCGAGAGCGGGACAGATGAGCAGTTCTTC

size: -
D: -
J: TRBJ1-3
V: TRBV20-1
CDR3: CSASTGTPGRGNTIYF
DNA: TGCAGTGCTAGTACTGGGACCCCGGGTCGTGGAAACACCATATATTTT

size: once
D: TRBD1
J: TRBJ2-3
V: TRBV5-1
CDR3: CASSRGQGTDTQYF
DNA: TGCGCCAGCAGCCGAGGACAGGGCACAGATACGCAGTATTTT

size: -
D: TRBD1
J: TRBJ2-3
V: TRBV29-1
CDR3: CSEKQGPDTQYF
DNA: TGCAGCGAAAAACAGGGGCCAGATACGCAGTATTTT

size: -
D: TRBD1
J: TRBJ1-4
V: TRBV28
CDR3: CASSLLPGQANEKLFF
DNA: TGTGCCAGCAGTTTATTACCGGGACAGGCTAATGAAAAACTGTTTTTT

size: once
D: -
J: TRBJ2-7
V: TRBV18
CDR3: CASSQTETYEQYF
DNA: TGTGCCAGCTCACAGACAGAGACCTACGAGCAGTACTTC

size: -
D: -
J: TRBJ1-5
V: TRBV28
CDR3: CASSFGPFNQPQHF
DNA: TGTGCCAGCAGTTTTGGACCGTTCAATCAGCCCCAGCATTTT

size: -
D: TRBD2
J: TRBJ2-2
V: TRBV15
CDR3: CATSRKGLAGGAGELFF
DNA: TGTGCCACCAGCAGAAAGGGACTAGCGGGAGGCGCCGGGGAGCTGTTTTTT

size: -
D: TRBD2
J: TRBJ2-3
V: TRBV28
CDR3: CASSAGSSGSRNTQYF
DNA: TGTGCCAGCAGCGCCGGATCTAGCGGATCCAGAAATACGCAGTATTTT

size: -
D: TRBD2
J: TRBJ2-2
V: TRBV6-1
CDR3: CASSERTSSGELFF
DNA: TGTGCCAGCAGTGAGCGGACTAGTAGCGGGGAGCTGTTTTTT

size: -
D: -
J: TRBJ1-1
V: TRBV30
CDR3: CAWRATGLGTEAFF
DNA: TGTGCCTGGAGAGCGACAGGCCTGGGCACTGAAGCTTTCTTT

size: -
D: -
J: TRBJ2-7
V: TRBV6-5
CDR3: CASSPRSGTYEQYF
DNA: TGTGCCAGCAGTCCAAGATCGGGAACTTACGAGCAGTACTTC

size: -
D: TRBD1
J: TRBJ2-7
V: TRBV9
CDR3: CASSGGTGGEQYF
DNA: TGTGCCAGCAGCGGAGGGACAGGGGGCGAGCAGTACTTC

size: -
D: -
J: TRBJ2-6
V: TRBV7-9
CDR3: CASSLRELDVFSGANVLTF
DNA: TGTGCCAGCAGTTTGAGAGAACTAGATGTCTTCTCTGGGGCCAACGTCCTGACTTTC

size: -
D: -
J: TRBJ2-3
V: TRBV10-2
CDR3: CASSESSGWDTQYF
DNA: TGCGCCAGCAGTGAGTCTAGCGGTTGGGATACGCAGTATTTT

size: -
D: -
J: TRBJ1-1
V: TRBV27
CDR3: CASSLRRAVDTEAFF
DNA: TGTGCCAGCAGTTTACGTCGGGCGGTGGACACTGAAGCTTTCTTT

size: few
D: TRBD1
J: TRBJ2-5
V: TRBV24-1
CDR3: CATSPNEGARETQYF
DNA: TGTGCCACCAGTCCCAATGAGGGGGCAAGAGAGACCCAGTACTTC

size: -
D: -
J: TRBJ2-1
V: TRBV19
CDR3: CASSIYQGSYNEQFF
DNA: TGTGCCAGTAGTATATATCAGGGGTCCTACAATGAGCAGTTCTTC

size: once
D: TRBD1
J: TRBJ1-4
V: TRBV6-1
CDR3: CASSERVGTGIEKLFF
DNA: TGTGCCAGCAGTGAGAGGGTGGGGACAGGGATTGAAAAACTGTTTTTT

size: -
D: -
J: TRBJ2-3
V: TRBV9
CDR3: CASRGLGDTQYF
DNA: TGTGCCAGCAGGGGTCTGGGGGATACGCAGTATTTT

size: few
D: -
J: TRBJ1-6
V: TRBV19
CDR3: CLYPSRAGHF
DNA: TGTCTCTACCCCTCAAGGGCTGGGCACTTT

size: -
D: -
J: TRBJ2-7
V: TRBV5-1
CDR3: CASRLTNYEQYF
DNA: TGCGCCAGCAGGCTAACTAACTACGAGCAGTACTTC

size: -
D: TRBD1
J: TRBJ2-2
V: TRBV28
CDR3: CASRSGWGQGAGTGELFF
DNA: TGTGCCAGCAGGTCCGGTTGGGGTCAGGGGGCTGGCACCGGGGAGCTGTTTTTT

size: -
D: -
J: TRBJ1-2
V: TRBV24-1
CDR3: CATSDPRTYGYTF
DNA: TGTGCCACCAGTGATCCCCGAACCTATGGCTACACCTTC

size: -
D: -
J: TRBJ1-3
V: TRBV19
CDR3: CASSHRVQSSGNTIYF
DNA: TGTGCCAGTAGTCACAGGGTTCAAAGCTCTGGAAACACCATATATTTT

size: -
D: -
J: TRBJ1-3
V: TRBV2
CDR3: CASRDQGSSGNTIYF
DNA: TGTGCCAGCAGGGATCAGGGATCCTCTGGAAACACCATATATTTT

size: medium-sized
D: -
J: TRBJ2-7
V: TRBV10-3
CDR3: CAITDGSYEQYF
DNA: TGTGCCATCACCGACGGTTCCTACGAGCAGTACTTC

size: -
D: -
J: TRBJ2-2
V: TRBV27
CDR3: CASTIYRDGTGELFF
DNA: TGTGCCAGCACCATCTACAGGGATGGCACCGGGGAGCTGTTTTTT

size: few
D: TRBD1
J: TRBJ1-6
V: TRBV15
CDR3: CATSREDRVYSPLHF
DNA: TGTGCCACCAGCAGAGAGGACAGGGTTTATTCACCCCTCCACTTT

size: -
D: -
J: TRBJ2-5
V: TRBV19
CDR3: CASSTNSGKETQYF
DNA: TGTGCCAGTAGTACAAATAGCGGAAAAGAGACCCAGTACTTC

size: -
D: -
J: TRBJ2-1
V: TRBV7-9
CDR3: CASSTTHQLSYNEQFF
DNA: TGTGCCAGCAGCACCACCCACCAGCTCTCCTACAATGAGCAGTTCTTC

size: -
D: TRBD1
J: TRBJ2-7
V: TRBV28
CDR3: CASRRTGGTYEQYF
DNA: TGTGCCAGCAGACGGACAGGGGGGACCTACGAGCAGTACTTC

size: once
D: -
J: TRBJ1-4
V: TRBV30
CDR3: CAWSLGQMINEKLFF
DNA: TGTGCCTGGAGTTTGGGGCAGATGATTAATGAAAAACTGTTTTTT

size: -
D: TRBD2
J: TRBJ2-7
V: TRBV5-1
CDR3: CASSLGLAGDEQYF
DNA: TGCGCCAGCAGCTTGGGACTAGCGGGAGATGAGCAGTACTTC